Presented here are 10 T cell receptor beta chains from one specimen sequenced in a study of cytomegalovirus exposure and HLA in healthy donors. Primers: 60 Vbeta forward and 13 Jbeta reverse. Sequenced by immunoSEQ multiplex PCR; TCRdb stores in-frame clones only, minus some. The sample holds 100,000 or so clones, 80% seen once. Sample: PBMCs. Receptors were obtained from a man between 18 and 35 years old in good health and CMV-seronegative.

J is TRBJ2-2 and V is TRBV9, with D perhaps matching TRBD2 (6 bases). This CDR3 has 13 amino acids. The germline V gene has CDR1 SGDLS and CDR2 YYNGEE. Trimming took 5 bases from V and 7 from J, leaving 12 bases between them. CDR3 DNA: TGTGCCAGCAGGCGGGGTTTAGACGGGGAGCTGTTTTTT. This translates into CASRRGLDGELFF.

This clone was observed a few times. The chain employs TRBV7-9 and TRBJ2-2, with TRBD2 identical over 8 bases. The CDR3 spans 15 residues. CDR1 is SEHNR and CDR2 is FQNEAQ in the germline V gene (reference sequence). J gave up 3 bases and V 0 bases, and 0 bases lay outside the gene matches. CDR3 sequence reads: CASSLAGRDTGELFF. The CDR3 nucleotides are TGTGCCAGCAGCTTAGCCGGGAGGGACACCGGGGAGCTGTTTTTT.

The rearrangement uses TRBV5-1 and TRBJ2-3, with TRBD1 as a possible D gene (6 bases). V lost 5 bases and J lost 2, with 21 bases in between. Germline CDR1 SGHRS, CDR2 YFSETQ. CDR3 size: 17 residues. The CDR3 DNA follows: TGCGCCAGCAGGGACCTGGGACACCTCGATTTCACAGATACGCAGTATTTT. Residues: CASRDLGHLDFTDTQYF.

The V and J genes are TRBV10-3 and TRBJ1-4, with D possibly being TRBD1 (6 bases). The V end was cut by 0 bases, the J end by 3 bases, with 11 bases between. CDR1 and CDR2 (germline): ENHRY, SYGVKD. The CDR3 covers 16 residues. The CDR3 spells CAISESKGGANEKLFF. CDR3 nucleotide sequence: TGTGCCATCAGTGAGTCGAAAGGGGGAGCTAATGAAAAACTGTTTTTT.

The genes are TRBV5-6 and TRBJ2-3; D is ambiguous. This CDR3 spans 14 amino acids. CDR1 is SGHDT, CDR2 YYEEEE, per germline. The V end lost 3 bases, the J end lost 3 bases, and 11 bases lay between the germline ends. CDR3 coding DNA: TGTGCCAGCAGCTATTGGAGACGTACAGATACGCAGTATTTT. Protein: CASSYWRRTDTQYF.

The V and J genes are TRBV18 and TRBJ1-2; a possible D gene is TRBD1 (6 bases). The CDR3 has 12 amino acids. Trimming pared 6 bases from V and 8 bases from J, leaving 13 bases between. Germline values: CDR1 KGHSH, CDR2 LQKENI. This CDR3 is CASSPGQGGYTF. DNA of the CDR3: TGTGCCAGCTCCCCGGGCCAGGGGGGCTACACCTTC.

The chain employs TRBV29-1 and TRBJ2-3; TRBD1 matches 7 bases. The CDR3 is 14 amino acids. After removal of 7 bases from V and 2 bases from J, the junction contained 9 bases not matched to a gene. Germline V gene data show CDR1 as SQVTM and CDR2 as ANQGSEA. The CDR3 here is CSARQGVATDTQYF. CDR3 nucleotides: TGCAGCGCCAGACAGGGAGTGGCCACAGATACGCAGTATTTT.

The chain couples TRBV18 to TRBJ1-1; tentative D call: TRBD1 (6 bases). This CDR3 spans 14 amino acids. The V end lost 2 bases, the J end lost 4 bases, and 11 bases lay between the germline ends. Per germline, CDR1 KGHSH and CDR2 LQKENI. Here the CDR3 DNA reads TGTGCCAGCTCACCAAACAGGGACATCACTGAAGCTTTCTTT. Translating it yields CASSPNRDITEAFF.

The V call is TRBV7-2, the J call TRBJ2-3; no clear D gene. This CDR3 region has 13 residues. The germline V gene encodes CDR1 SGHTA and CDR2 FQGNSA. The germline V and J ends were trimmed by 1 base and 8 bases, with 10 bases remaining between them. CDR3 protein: CASSLDGRATQYF. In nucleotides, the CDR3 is TGTGCCAGCAGCTTAGATGGGCGCGCTACGCAGTATTTT.

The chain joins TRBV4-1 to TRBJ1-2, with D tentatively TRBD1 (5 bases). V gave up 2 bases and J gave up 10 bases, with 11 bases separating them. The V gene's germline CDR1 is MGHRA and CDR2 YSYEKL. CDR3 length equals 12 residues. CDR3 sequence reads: CASSQKGLSYTF. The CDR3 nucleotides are TGCGCCAGCAGCCAAAAGGGACTCTCCTACACCTTC.